This passage covers 17 T cell receptor beta chains from one sample sequenced in a study of response to subunit inactivated influenza vaccine. MiXCR was run by TCRdb on the RT-PCR reads, yielding one entry per CDR3 protein. Of 550,000 to 600,000 distinct CDR3 sequences listed, about 11% are singletons. The sample here was PBMCs from blood, taken on the day of vaccination. The receptors stem from a man between 45 and 60 years old who received an inactivated influenza vaccine.

This clonotype was observed many times. The CDR3 region is CASSLGTDGEAFF. DNA for the CDR3: TGTGCCAGCAGTTTAGGGACAGACGGTGAAGCTTTCTTT. The rearrangement uses TRBV12-3 or TRBV12-4 and TRBJ1-1; D might be TRBD1 (6 bases). The length of the CDR3 is 13 residues. Trimming shortened V by 1 base and J by 7 bases, and 10 bases separated the two germline ends.

Comments on this clonotype: A much larger clone lies a single base off, so this may be a read error. This sequence joins TRBV4-3 and TRBJ2-1, with unresolved D. Between the trimmed V and J ends, which lost 1 base and 0 bases, there was a span of 7 bases. Germline V gene sequence: CDR1 LGHNA, CDR2 YSLEER. The CDR3 consists of 15 residues. CDR3 residues: CASSQGYFSYNEQFF. As DNA, the CDR3 is TGCGCCAGCAGCCAAGGTTATTTCTCCTACAATGAGCAGTTCTTC.

V gene TRBV20-1 combines with J gene TRBJ2-7, with a weak D call TRBD1 (6 bases). Trimming removed 3 bases from V and 7 bases from J, with 16 bases in between. The CDR3 runs 13 residues. From germline, CDR1 is DFQATT and CDR2 SNEGSKA (reference sequence). The CDR3 coding sequence is TGCAGTGCTAGGTTGTACAGGGCGAGAGAGCAGTACTTC. This gives the protein CSARLYRAREQYF.

This clonotype has more than one count but fewer than ten. The chain uses TRBV27 and TRBJ2-1; possible D gene TRBD2, 7 bases. Between the trimmed V and J ends, which lost 6 bases and 8 bases, there was a span of 14 bases. CDR1 is MNHEY and CDR2 is SMNVEV in the germline V gene (reference sequence). The CDR3 is made up of 13 amino acids. The CDR3 sequence: CASRGGGRDEQFF. Written as DNA, the CDR3 is TGTGCCAGCAGAGGGGGAGGGCGGGATGAGCAGTTCTTC.

A few counts support this clonotype. The gene calls are TRBV6-1 and TRBJ2-5, with 13 bases matching TRBD2. V trimming: 6 bases; J trimming: 3 bases; junction bases outside the gene matches: 4. Per the germline V gene, CDR1 is MNHNS and CDR2 is SASEGT. The length of the CDR3 is 15 residues. The CDR3 spells CASRRGTSGKETQYF. DNA for the CDR3: TGTGCCAGCAGGCGGGGGACTAGCGGGAAAGAGACCCAGTACTTC.

This clonotype appeared many times. This chain uses TRBV11-1 with TRBJ2-1; a possible D gene is TRBD2 (5 bases). The V gene lost 1 base and the J gene lost 3 bases, with 19 bases spanning the gap. Germline lookup yields CDR1 SGHAT and CDR2 FQDESV (reference sequence). The CDR3 extends over 18 amino acids. CDR3 DNA sequence: TGTGCCAGCAGCTTAGGGGGATCGAGGGTAGGAGGCTACAATGAGCAGTTCTTC. Translating gives CASSLGGSRVGGYNEQFF.

This clonotype was found a few times. This chain joins TRBV30 and TRBJ1-1; D gene uncertain. The germline V gene encodes CDR1 GTSNPN and CDR2 SVGIG (reference sequence). V lost 3 bases, J lost 0 bases, and 8 bases lay in between. The CDR3 has 13 amino acids. The CDR3, as DNA: TGTGCCTGGAGAAATCAGCTGAACACTGAAGCTTTCTTT. As protein: CAWRNQLNTEAFF.

In its sample, this clonotype was seen many times. The CDR3 spells CASSPSPGNTIYF. The CDR3 nucleotides are TGTGCCAGCAGCCCCTCTCCCGGAAACACCATATATTTT. The chain combines TRBV12-3 or TRBV12-4 with TRBJ1-3, with D unclear. V was pared by 6 bases and J by 4 bases, with 10 bases between. The CDR3 is 13 residues long.

This clonotype was observed a handful of times. The chain combines TRBV6-2 or TRBV6-3 with TRBJ2-1, with D unresolved. CDR1 and CDR2 (germline): MNHEY, SVGEGT. This CDR3 is built from 14 residues. Trimming took off 7 bases at V and 6 bases at J, with 16 bases between the two ends. CDR3 residues: CASTNGLPPNEQFF. The CDR3, as DNA: TGTGCCAGCACCAACGGGCTACCCCCCAATGAGCAGTTCTTC.

V and J are TRBV19 and TRBJ2-1, with 9 bases matching TRBD2. Per germline, CDR1 LNHDA and CDR2 SQIVND (reference sequence). V shed 1 base, J shed 5 bases, and the junction held 12 bases outside the gene matches. CDR3 size: 18 residues. The CDR3 sequence is CASSIVGGLAGAHNEQFF. The CDR3 nucleotides read TGTGCCAGTAGTATAGTAGGGGGGTTAGCGGGGGCGCACAATGAGCAGTTCTTC.

This clonotype showed up many times. The gene calls are TRBV7-6 and TRBJ2-3; D is undetermined. Trimming shortened V by 4 bases and J by 0 bases, and 8 bases separated the two germline ends. In germline, CDR1 is SGHVS, CDR2 FNYEAQ. The CDR3 sequence is 14 residues long. CDR3 nucleotide sequence: TGTGCCAGCAGCTCGTCAGTAAGCACAGATACGCAGTATTTT. Residues: CASSSSVSTDTQYF. Looking up the rest from reference TRBV7-6 and TRBJ2-3 gives the full variable domain: GAGVSQSPRYKVTKRGQDVALRCDPISGHVSLYWYRQALGQGPEFLTYFNYEAQQDKSGLPNDRFSAERPEGSISTLTIQRTEQRDSAMYRCASSSSVSTDTQYFGPGTRLTVL.

This clonotype was observed a few times. The chain recombines TRBV7-6 with TRBJ1-4; a weak D match, TRBD1 (5 bases). This CDR3 region has 13 residues. Per the germline V gene, CDR1 is SGHVS and CDR2 is FNYEAQ. V gave up 8 bases and J gave up 6 bases, with 13 bases separating them. CDR3 DNA: TGTGCCAGCGCGGGGGGTAAATATGAAAAACTGTTTTTT. This gives the protein CASAGGKYEKLFF.

At least ten counts were recorded for this clonotype. The V gene is TRBV6-4, the J gene TRBJ2-1; 7 bases line up with TRBD2. With V trimmed by 3 bases and J by 0 bases, 2 bases remained unmatched. There are 15 residues in the CDR3. Germline assignment: CDR1 MRHNA and CDR2 SNTAGT. The DNA of the CDR3 is TGTGCCAGCAGTGAGGGCGGGGGCTCCTACAATGAGCAGTTCTTC. Amino acid sequence: CASSEGGGSYNEQFF.

The table lists this clonotype with a few counts. The rearrangement joins TRBV20-1 to TRBJ2-7; TRBD1 agrees at 7 bases. The V gene's germline CDR1 is DFQATT and CDR2 SNEGSKA (reference sequence). Germline trimming cut 3 bases from V and 4 bases from J; bases unmatched to any gene: 9. This CDR3 has 14 residues. The CDR3 DNA follows: TGCAGTGCTAGCGACCGGGACAGACTTTACGAGCAGTACTTC. This translates into CSASDRDRLYEQYF.

The chain has TRBV6-4 and TRBJ2-1; 13 positions agree with TRBD2. This CDR3 is built from 14 residues. Germline CDR1 MRHNA, CDR2 SNTAGT. V shed 10 bases and J 7 bases; nucleotides not matched to a gene: 7. The CDR3 DNA is TGTGCCACCGGGACTAGCGGGACTGCAAATGAGCAGTTCTTC. Translated, it gives CATGTSGTANEQFF.

This clonotype came up a few times. V and J are TRBV7-2 and TRBJ1-2; D not certain. CDR1 is SGHTA and CDR2 is FQGNSA in the germline V gene. The V and J ends lost 6 bases and 4 bases respectively, with 21 bases between them. This CDR3 is 16 amino acids long. CDR3 amino acids: CASRPPGWEAFYGYTF. CDR3 sequence (DNA): TGTGCCAGCAGACCACCCGGGTGGGAGGCATTCTATGGCTACACCTTC.

This chain links TRBV7-6 with TRBJ2-1; no firm D call. V was clipped by 5 bases and J by 7 bases, with 12 bases between them. The CDR3 runs 13 residues. Germline-derived CDR1 and CDR2 are SGHVS and FNYEAQ. The CDR3 nucleotides are TGTGCCAGCAGCCCGGAGTTAAGGAATGAGCAGTTCTTC. Translated: CASSPELRNEQFF.